A selection of T cell receptor beta chains follows, all from one sample in a study of blood T cells in healthy people across ages. TCRdb re-derived calls from the 5' RACE reads in MiXCR, one entry per CDR3 protein. The repertoire holds hundreds of thousands of distinct CDR3 sequences, roughly 50% seen once, with about a quarter in the top ten. Sequenced input: blood. These receptors came from a man in his forties or fifties in good health. Both conserved end residues are part of each CDR3. The order of the fields is clone size, J gene, D gene, CDR3 length, V gene, CDR3 DNA, CDR3 protein. D genes are given only for firm matches. Only some rows state a clone size, as once, few, many or a class for expanded clones.

few TRBJ1-5 . 15 TRBV6-5 TGTGCCAGCAGCTCCCGTAGACCCAAGGATCAGCCCCAGCATTTT CASSSRRPKDQPQHF
. TRBJ2-5 . 13 TRBV20-1 TGCAGTGCCCCGTTACAGGGAAGGGAGACCCAGTACTTC CSAPLQGRETQYF
. TRBJ2-7 . 11 TRBV20-1 TGCAGTGCTCCGACTGGTAGGGAGCAGTACTTC CSAPTGREQYF
. TRBJ2-5 . 10 TRBV20-1 TGCAGTGCTAGAGGAGAGGCCCAGTACTTC CSARGEAQYF
. TRBJ1-1 . 17 TRBV11-1 TGTGCCAGCAGCTTGGCTAATTGGGGGCGAGGGAACACTGAAGCTTTCTTT CASSLANWGRGNTEAFF
. TRBJ2-1 TRBD2 14 TRBV5-1 TGCGCCAGCACGACTAGCGGGGGGCCCAATGAGCAGTTCTTC CASTTSGGPNEQFF
. TRBJ2-5 . 15 TRBV28 TGTGCCAGCAGTTTGTTAGCTAGCAACCAAGAGACCCAGTACTTC CASSLLASNQETQYF
. TRBJ2-7 TRBD2 21 TRBV28 TGTGCCAGCAGATCCTACAGGGGGCGGAATAGCGGGAGGGCCGGAACCTACGAGCAGTACTTC CASRSYRGRNSGRAGTYEQYF
. TRBJ2-7 TRBD1 15 TRBV28 TGTGCCAGCAGTAGACAGGGGGCTAGATCCTACGAGCAGTACTTC CASSRQGARSYEQYF
. TRBJ2-3 TRBD2 15 TRBV9 TGTGCCAGCAGCGCTTTTAGCGGGAGAGTAGATACGCAGTATTTT CASSAFSGRVDTQYF
. TRBJ2-3 . 15 TRBV2 TGTGCCAGCAGTGAAGCTAGAGTTTACACAGATACGCAGTATTTT CASSEARVYTDTQYF
. TRBJ1-2 . 12 TRBV3-1 TGTGCCAGCAGCCAGACAGACTATGGCTACACCTTC CASSQTDYGYTF
. TRBJ1-1 TRBD1 16 TRBV11-1 TGTGCCAGCAGCTTGGGACAGGTAGTGAAGGGTACTGAAGCTTTCTTT CASSLGQVVKGTEAFF
. TRBJ2-3 TRBD2 17 TRBV28 TGTGCCAGCAGTCTCAATATGGGGACTAGCAGCACAGATACGCAGTATTTT CASSLNMGTSSTDTQYF
. TRBJ1-1 . 13 TRBV29-1 TGCAGCGTTGAAAATGGTGGGAACACTGAAGCTTTCTTT CSVENGGNTEAFF
few TRBJ2-1 . 13 TRBV7-9 TGTGCCAGCAGCCGGGTCCCCAACAATGAGCAGTTCTTC CASSRVPNNEQFF
. TRBJ1-6 . 17 TRBV12-3/TRBV12-4 TGTGCCAGCAGTTTAACACCTTCAGGGATCCATAATTCACCCCTCCACTTT CASSLTPSGIHNSPLHF
few TRBJ1-2 . 16 TRBV7-9 TGTGCCAGCAGCTTAGTTGGGGGACGGGGGAACTATGGCTACACCTTC CASSLVGGRGNYGYTF
. TRBJ2-5 . 12 TRBV15 TGTGCCACCAGCGGGAAGAGAGAGACCCAGTACTTC CATSGKRETQYF
. TRBJ2-7 TRBD1 14 TRBV6-2/TRBV6-3 TGTGCCAGCAGCCTCGACAGGGGGCTCCACGAGCAGTACTTC CASSLDRGLHEQYF
. TRBJ2-7 . 17 TRBV7-2 TGTGCCAGCAGTAAACCCGAGCGACAGAGAGGATCCTACGAGCAGTACTTC CASSKPERQRGSYEQYF
few TRBJ2-7 . 15 TRBV6-5 TGTGCCAGCAGGGGCGGAGCCGCTAGCTCCTACGAGCAGTACTTC CASRGGAASSYEQYF